The rows below give T cell receptor beta chains drawn from one sample of a study of CD8 T cells in Susac syndrome. Each CDR3 protein is one row after TCRdb ran MiXCR on the immunoSEQ multiplex PCR reads. The data hold 190,000 or so distinct CDR3 sequences, with nearly 95% observed a single time. Sample: CD4+ T cells from PBMCs. Receptors originate from a human donor with multiple sclerosis. Both conserved end residues are part of each CDR3.

v_gene: TRBV19
j_gene: TRBJ1-5
CDR3aa: CASSREQRNQPQHF

v_gene: TRBV30
j_gene: TRBJ1-2
CDR3aa: CAWSQGAANYGYTF

v_gene: TRBV30
j_gene: TRBJ2-7
CDR3aa: CAWSLAMGLAGREQYF

v_gene: TRBV7-9
j_gene: TRBJ1-2
CDR3aa: CASSLGQAPNYTF

v_gene: TRBV10-3
j_gene: TRBJ1-1
CDR3aa: CAIIRAPNTEAFF

v_gene: TRBV10-3
j_gene: TRBJ1-1
CDR3aa: CATPPHKGTEAFF

v_gene: TRBV11-2
j_gene: TRBJ2-1
CDR3aa: CASSPGTSQFF

v_gene: TRBV28
j_gene: TRBJ1-4
CDR3aa: CASWRGGKKLFF

v_gene: TRBV18
j_gene: TRBJ2-3
CDR3aa: CASSPGGHTDTQYF

v_gene: TRBV5-1
j_gene: TRBJ2-1
CDR3aa: CASSPYRPLGNEQFF

v_gene: TRBV30
j_gene: TRBJ1-1
CDR3aa: CACATGGGPEAFF

v_gene: TRBV10-1
j_gene: TRBJ2-5
CDR3aa: CASSERGGRETQYF

v_gene: TRBV3-1
j_gene: TRBJ2-7
CDR3aa: CASSQDLSVSYEQYF

v_gene: TRBV30
j_gene: TRBJ2-5
CDR3aa: CAWSVRSRETQYF

v_gene: TRBV30
j_gene: TRBJ2-5
CDR3aa: CAWSGQGGTQYF

v_gene: TRBV7-9
j_gene: TRBJ2-3
CDR3aa: CASGTNRLALLADTQYF

v_gene: TRBV20-1
j_gene: TRBJ2-1
CDR3aa: CSARDLYGHYNEQFF

v_gene: TRBV24-1
j_gene: TRBJ2-3
CDR3aa: CATSDSFGTHASSTDTQYF

v_gene: TRBV6-6
j_gene: TRBJ2-1
CDR3aa: CASSYGAHRGEQFF

v_gene: TRBV30
j_gene: TRBJ2-7
CDR3aa: CAWSRRPYEQYF

v_gene: TRBV10-3
j_gene: TRBJ2-1
CDR3aa: CAISTPSGGAFNEQFF

v_gene: TRBV9
j_gene: TRBJ2-1
CDR3aa: CASSAATQGRRSYNEQFF

v_gene: TRBV7-7
j_gene: TRBJ2-2
CDR3aa: CASSLDGNTGELFF

v_gene: TRBV7-9
j_gene: TRBJ1-4
CDR3aa: CASSSAISRGGLNEKLFF

v_gene: TRBV24-1
j_gene: TRBJ2-7
CDR3aa: CATSRFPPTYEQYF

v_gene: TRBV11-3
j_gene: TRBJ2-3
CDR3aa: CASSSGWDTQYF

v_gene: TRBV3-1
j_gene: TRBJ1-1
CDR3aa: CASRGAVRAFF

v_gene: TRBV29-1
j_gene: TRBJ1-1
CDR3aa: CSADRGLPIGLNTEAFF

v_gene: TRBV29-1
j_gene: TRBJ1-1
CDR3aa: CSVRGLNTEAFF

v_gene: TRBV6-2/TRBV6-3
j_gene: TRBJ2-1
CDR3aa: CASRIKGLLCMDEQFF

v_gene: TRBV5-1
j_gene: TRBJ2-1
CDR3aa: CASSRGLFTNEQFF

v_gene: TRBV27
j_gene: TRBJ1-5
CDR3aa: CASSLSWTGDQPQHF

v_gene: TRBV6-5
j_gene: TRBJ2-6
CDR3aa: CASSYLFTAGGANVLTF

v_gene: TRBV20-1
j_gene: TRBJ1-5
CDR3aa: CSARRGPSNQPQHF

v_gene: TRBV29-1
j_gene: TRBJ1-1
CDR3aa: CTVSARWNTEAFF

v_gene: TRBV5-4
j_gene: TRBJ2-2
CDR3aa: CASSPDRGGELFF

v_gene: TRBV3-1
j_gene: TRBJ2-5
CDR3aa: CASSPTGRGETQYF